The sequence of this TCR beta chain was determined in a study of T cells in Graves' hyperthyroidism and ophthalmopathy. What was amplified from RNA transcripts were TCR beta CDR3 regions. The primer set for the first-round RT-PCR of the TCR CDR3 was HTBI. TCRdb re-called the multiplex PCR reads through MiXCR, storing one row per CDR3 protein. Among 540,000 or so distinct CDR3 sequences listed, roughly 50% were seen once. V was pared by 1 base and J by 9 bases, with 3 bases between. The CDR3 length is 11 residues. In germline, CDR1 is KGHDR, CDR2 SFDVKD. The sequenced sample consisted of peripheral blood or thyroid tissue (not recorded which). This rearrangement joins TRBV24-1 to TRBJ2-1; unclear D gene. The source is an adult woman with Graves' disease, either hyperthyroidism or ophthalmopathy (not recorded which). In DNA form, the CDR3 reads TGTGCCACCAGTGATTTTACTGAGCAGTTCTTC. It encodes CATSDFTEQFF.